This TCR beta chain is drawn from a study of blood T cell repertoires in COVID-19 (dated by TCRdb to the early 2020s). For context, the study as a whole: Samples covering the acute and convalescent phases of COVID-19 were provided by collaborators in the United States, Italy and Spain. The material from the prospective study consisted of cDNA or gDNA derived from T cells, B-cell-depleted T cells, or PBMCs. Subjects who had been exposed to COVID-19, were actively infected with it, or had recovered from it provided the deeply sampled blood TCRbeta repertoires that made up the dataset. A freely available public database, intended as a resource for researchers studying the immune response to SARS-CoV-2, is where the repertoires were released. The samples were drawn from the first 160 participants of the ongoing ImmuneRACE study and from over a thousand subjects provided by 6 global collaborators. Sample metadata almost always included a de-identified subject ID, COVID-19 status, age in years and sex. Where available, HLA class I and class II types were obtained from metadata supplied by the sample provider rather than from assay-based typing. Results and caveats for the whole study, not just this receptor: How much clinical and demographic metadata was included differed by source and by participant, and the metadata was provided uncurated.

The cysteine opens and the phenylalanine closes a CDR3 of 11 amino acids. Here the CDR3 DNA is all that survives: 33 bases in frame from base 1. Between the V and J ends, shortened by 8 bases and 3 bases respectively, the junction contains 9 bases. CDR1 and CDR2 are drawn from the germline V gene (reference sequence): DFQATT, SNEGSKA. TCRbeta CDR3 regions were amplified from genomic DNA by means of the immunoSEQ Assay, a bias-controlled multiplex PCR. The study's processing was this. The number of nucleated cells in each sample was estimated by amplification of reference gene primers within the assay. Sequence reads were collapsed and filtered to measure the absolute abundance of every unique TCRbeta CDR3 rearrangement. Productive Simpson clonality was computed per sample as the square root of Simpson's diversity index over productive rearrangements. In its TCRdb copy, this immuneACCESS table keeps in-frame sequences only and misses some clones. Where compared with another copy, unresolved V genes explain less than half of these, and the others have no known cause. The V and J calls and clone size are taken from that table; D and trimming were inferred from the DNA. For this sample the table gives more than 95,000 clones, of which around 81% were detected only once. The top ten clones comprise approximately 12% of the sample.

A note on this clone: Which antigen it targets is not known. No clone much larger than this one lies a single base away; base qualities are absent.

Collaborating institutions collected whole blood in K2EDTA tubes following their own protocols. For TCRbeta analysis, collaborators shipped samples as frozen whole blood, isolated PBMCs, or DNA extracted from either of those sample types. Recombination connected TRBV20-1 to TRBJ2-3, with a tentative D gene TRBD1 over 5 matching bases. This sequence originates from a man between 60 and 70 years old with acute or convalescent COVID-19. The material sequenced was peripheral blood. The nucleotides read TGCAGTACAGGTGGAACAGATACGCAGTATTTT. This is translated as CSTGGTDTQYF.